This note documents a single T cell receptor beta chain sequence. Each donor supplied approximately 10 milliliters of peripheral blood. The V gene lost 1 base and the J gene lost 2 bases, with 13 bases spanning the gap. The CDR3 has 15 amino acids. Germline assignment: CDR1 SGHKS and CDR2 YYEKEE (reference sequence). The sample belongs to a study of blood T cells in healthy people across ages. Through a sample-barcoded 5' primer and a J-beta primer mix, a second PCR was run for roughly 7 to 12 cycles. MiXCR, applied by TCRdb to the 5' RACE reads, yields one record per CDR3 protein. The table includes 600,000 to 850,000 distinct CDR3 sequences, 40% to 45% detected once.

Sequencing was carried out using blood. The V and J genes are TRBV5-5 and TRBJ2-7; possible D gene TRBD1, 6 bases. The clonotype was recovered from a woman aged 55 to 70 in good health. CDR3 DNA: TGTGCCAGCAGCTTGAATAGACAGGTCGCCTACGAGCAGTACTTC. Amino acid sequence: CASSLNRQVAYEQYF.